The rows below give T cell receptor beta chains drawn from one sample of a study of cytomegalovirus exposure and HLA in healthy donors. TCRdb keeps only in-frame clones here, not all; method: immunoSEQ multiplex PCR. Found here are a few hundred thousand clones, roughly 87% of them singletons; the top ten hold approximately 12%. The sample was PBMCs. The receptors were gathered from a young man in good health and CMV-seropositive. Each CDR3 is given with its conserved first and last residue. Rows give clone size only sometimes, using once, few, many, or a class for an expanded clone.

abundance,j_gene,v_gene,CDR3aa
-,TRBJ2-7,TRBV5-6,CASSLSVMVDSGYEQYF
-,TRBJ2-7,TRBV4-2,CASSQTYSGREYEQYF
-,TRBJ2-5,TRBV6-6,CASSYSGRAGETQYF
-,TRBJ1-2,TRBV18,CASSPPTHYGYTF
-,TRBJ2-7,TRBV29-1,CSVVAGFGEQYF
-,TRBJ1-2,TRBV4-1,CASSQDQGDYGYTF
-,TRBJ2-7,TRBV27,CASSHGQGYEQYF
-,TRBJ1-4,TRBV6-5,CASKGTGAEKLFF
-,TRBJ2-1,TRBV4-1,CASSQLRFEFRLAGLDEQFF
-,TRBJ2-3,TRBV7-9,CASSLTKAQTASTDTQYF
-,TRBJ2-5,TRBV5-4,CASSPPLGRGETQYF
-,TRBJ2-7,TRBV6-1,CASSEVTEPGEQYF
once,TRBJ2-7,TRBV7-6,CASSEDGSDYEQYF
-,TRBJ2-5,TRBV6-1,CASIFRPQETQYF
-,TRBJ1-2,TRBV6-5,CASRGQGLRSGYTF
-,TRBJ2-1,TRBV11-1,CASSLVRASSYNEQFF
-,TRBJ1-5,TRBV2,CASSDRQIYSNQPQHF